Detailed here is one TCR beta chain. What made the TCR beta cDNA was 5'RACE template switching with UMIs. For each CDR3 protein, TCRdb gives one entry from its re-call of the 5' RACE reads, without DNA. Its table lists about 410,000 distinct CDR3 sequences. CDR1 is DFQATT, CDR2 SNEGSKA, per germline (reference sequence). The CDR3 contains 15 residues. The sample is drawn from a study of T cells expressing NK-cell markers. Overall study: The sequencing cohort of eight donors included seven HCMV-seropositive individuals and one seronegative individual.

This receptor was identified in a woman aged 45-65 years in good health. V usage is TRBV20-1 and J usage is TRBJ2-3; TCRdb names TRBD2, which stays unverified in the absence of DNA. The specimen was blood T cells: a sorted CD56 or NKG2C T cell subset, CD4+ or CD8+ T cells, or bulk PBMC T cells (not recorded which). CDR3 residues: CSARPRRPNTDTQYF.